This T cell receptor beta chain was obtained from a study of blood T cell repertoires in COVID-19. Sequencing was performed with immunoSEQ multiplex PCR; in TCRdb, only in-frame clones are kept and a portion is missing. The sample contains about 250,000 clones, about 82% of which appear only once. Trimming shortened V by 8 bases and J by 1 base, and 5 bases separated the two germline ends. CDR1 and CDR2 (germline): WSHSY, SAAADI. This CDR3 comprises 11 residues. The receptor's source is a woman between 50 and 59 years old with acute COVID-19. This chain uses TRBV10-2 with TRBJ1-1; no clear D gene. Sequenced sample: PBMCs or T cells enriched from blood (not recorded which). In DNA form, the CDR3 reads TGCGCCAGCGAGAAGAACACTGAAGCTTTCTTT. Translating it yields CASEKNTEAFF.